Listed here are 21 T cell receptor beta chains from one sample, sequenced in a study of tumor-infiltrating lymphocytes in primary liver carcinoma. Production of TCR beta cDNA used 400 to 600 ng total RNA together with a constant-region primer. For TCR beta, libraries were produced by three nested multiplex PCR rounds using slightly modified ARM-PCR. With TRBV1-TRBV30 forward primers and a C-beta reverse primer, the first two PCR rounds were run for roughly 9 cycles each. MiXCR, applied by TCRdb to the multiplex PCR reads, yields one record per CDR3 protein. Of 90,000 to 150,000 distinct CDR3 sequences listed, 65% to 75% are singletons. Starting material for RNA and DNA co-extraction consisted of about 19-32 mg of unsorted bulk tissue. Sequences were obtained from tumor-adjacent normal liver tissue. The receptor source for this set is a woman between 55 and 75 years old with primary liver carcinoma and hepatitis B virus infection.

About this clonotype: Since a much larger clone is just one base distant, this may be a read error. V and J are TRBV28 and TRBJ2-3, with 12 bases fitting TRBD2. V lost 5 bases and J lost 5; bases outside the gene matches: 8. Germline V CDR1 and CDR2: MDHEN, SYDVKM. The CDR3 length is 16 residues. The CDR3 DNA reads TGTGCCAGCAGTCCCCTTCGACTAGCGGGAGTAGATACGCAGTATTTT. It specifies CASSPLRLAGVDTQYF.

Remarks on this clonotype: Lacking the conserved final phenylalanine or tryptophan, this CDR3 likely reflects a read error. This chain connects TRBV6-1 to TRBJ2-1; a possible D gene is TRBD1 (5 bases). This CDR3 region has 14 residues. Germline loops: CDR1 MNHNS, CDR2 SASEGT. Trimming pared 3 bases from V and 10 bases from J, leaving 16 bases between. CDR3 coding DNA: TGTGCCAGCAGTGAGCAACAAGGGGTTTCCGAGCAGTTCTTA. The encoded protein is CASSEQQGVSEQFL.

This clonotype was found a few times. J is TRBJ2-6 and V is TRBV29-1; possibly TRBD1 or TRBD2 for D (5 bases each). The CDR3 consists of 14 residues. The V and J ends lost 1 base and 1 base respectively, with 5 bases between them. Germline-derived CDR1 and CDR2 are SQVTM and ANQGSEA. The CDR3 loop is CSVEGGSGANVLTF. CDR3 nucleotides: TGCAGCGTTGAAGGGGGGTCTGGGGCCAACGTCCTGACTTTC.

Comments on this clonotype: This CDR3 is missing its conserved last phenylalanine or tryptophan, likely due to a read error. V and J are TRBV4-1 and TRBJ1-1; the D gene is possibly TRBD1 (5 bases). Germline V gene data show CDR1 as MGHRA and CDR2 as YSYEKL. CDR3 length equals 16 residues. CDR3 DNA: TGCGCCGGCAGCCACACTGGATTGACAGCGAACACTGAAGCTTTCCTT. This gives the protein CAGSHTGLTANTEAFL.

This clonotype occurred a few times. Being one base from a much bigger clone, this may be a read error. The rearrangement uses TRBV5-1 and TRBJ2-2, with 9 bases aligning to TRBD1. The CDR3 contains 16 residues. CDR1 SGHRS and CDR2 YFSETQ come from the germline V gene. The CDR3 protein is CTSTKTGQGNTGELFF. The CDR3 bases are TGCACCAGCACCAAAACGGGACAGGGGAACACCGGGGAGCTGTTTTTT. The variable domain in full, completed from reference TRBV5-1 and TRBJ2-2, reads KAGVTQTPRYLIKTRGQQVTLSCSPISGHRSVSWYQQTPGQGLQFLFEYFSETQRNKGNFPGRFSGRQFSNSRSEMNVSTLELGDSALYLCTSTKTGQGNTGELFFGEGSRLTVL.

In regard to this clonotype: A clone one base away is much larger, so this may be a read error. This chain links TRBV7-9 with TRBJ1-1; no definite D call. The germline gives CDR1 SEHNR, CDR2 FQNEAQ (reference sequence). The CDR3 extends over 16 amino acids. The CDR3: CGSSLRGTSLNTEAFF. As DNA, the CDR3 is TGTGGCAGCAGCTTACGCGGCACTTCTTTGAACACTGAAGCTTTCTTT.

This clonotype was observed at least ten times. Written as DNA, the CDR3 is TGTGCCAGCAGTTTAAGCCCCCTCTACGAGCAGTACTTC. Protein product: CASSLSPLYEQYF. This chain connects TRBV28 to TRBJ2-7; D not certain. CDR1 is MDHEN, CDR2 SYDVKM, per germline. The CDR3 consists of 13 residues. Trimming left V 2 bases short and J 3 bases short, with 8 bases between.

Of note for this clonotype: The CDR3 ends on some other residue instead of the conserved phenylalanine or tryptophan, so this is likely a read error. It is unclear where the CDR3 begins or ends on the DNA, so no DNA is shown, and the CDR3 is as TCRdb lists it. V and J are TRBV4-2 and TRBJ2-2; the D call of TRBD1 is as the table states it, not checked on the DNA. The CDR3 totals 16 residues, both ends included. Germline V gene data show CDR1 as LGHNA and CDR2 as YNFKEQ. This chain's CDR3 is CASSQEGQGAPGELLL.

CDR3 loop: CASSLAGVGRGYMQYF. Here the CDR3 DNA reads TGTGCCAGCAGCTTAGCGGGGGTCGGCCGTGGGTACATGCAGTACTTC. V gene TRBV11-2 combines with J gene TRBJ2-7; D might be TRBD2 (6 bases). The CDR3 covers 16 residues. Germline V gene sequence: CDR1 SGHAT, CDR2 FQNNGV. The ends were cut back, 1 base at V and 9 bases at J, with 22 bases in the middle.

About this clonotype itself: A much more abundant neighbour one base away suggests this may be a read error. The chain is built from TRBV7-9 and TRBJ2-1, with D possibly being TRBD2 (6 bases). The germline V gene encodes CDR1 SEHNR and CDR2 FQNEAQ (reference sequence). This CDR3 has 14 residues. The CDR3 sequence: CASSLDTGDDEHFF. CDR3 sequence (DNA): TGTGCCAGCAGCTTAGATACGGGGGACGATGAGCATTTCTTC.

This clonotype showed up just once. The rearrangement links TRBV11-2 to TRBJ2-3; TRBD1 matches at 7 bases. J gave up 7 bases and V 2 bases, and 15 bases lay outside the gene matches. CDR3 size: 17 residues. Germline V gene data show CDR1 as SGHAT and CDR2 as FQNNGV. The CDR3 bases are TGTGCCAGCAGCTTAAGTCCAGGGGGTCCACTCATAAATACGCAGTATTTT. Amino acid sequence: CASSLSPGGPLINTQYF.

About this clonotype itself: At one end the junction does not follow the germline gene, possibly because of a read error. The V and J genes are TRBV12-3 or TRBV12-4 and TRBJ2-1; TRBD2 aligns across 8 bases. The CDR3 loop spans 15 amino acids. CDR3 loop: CVSSPQDSGKGEQFF. CDR3 nucleotides: TGTGTCAGCAGCCCCCAGGATAGCGGGAAGGGGGAGCAGTTCTTC.

Comment on this clonotype: A junction end diverges from the germline sequence, so it may reflect a read error. This chain connects TRBV6-5 to TRBJ2-1; D ambiguous. The length of the CDR3 is 12 residues. Germline V CDR1 and CDR2: MNHEY, SVGAGI. The CDR3 nucleotides read TGTGCCAACAGTGCCTCTTACCGGGAGCAGTTCTTC. Translated: CANSASYREQFF.

Note on this clonotype: A junction end diverges from the germline sequence, so it may reflect a read error. This chain joins TRBV6-1 and TRBJ2-7, with a possible D match to TRBD2 (6 bases). The CDR3 is made up of 16 amino acids. CDR1 is MNHNS, CDR2 SASEGT, per germline. The CDR3 spells CASSPYLAGGSYEQHF. In nucleotides, the CDR3 is TGTGCCAGCAGCCCCTACCTAGCCGGAGGGTCCTACGAGCAGCACTTC.

Concerning this clonotype itself: Germline is not matched at one junction end, which may reflect a read error. The chain carries TRBV4-2 and TRBJ2-1; D is perhaps TRBD2 (6 bases). This CDR3 contains 15 residues. Germline-derived CDR1 and CDR2 are LGHNA and YNFKEQ. This CDR3 is CAGSQDVGLPNEQFF. As DNA, the CDR3 is TGCGCCGGCAGCCAAGATGTAGGACTACCTAATGAGCAGTTCTTC.

This chain joins TRBV2 and TRBJ2-3; the match to TRBD1 covers 10 bases. CDR3 length: 16 amino acids. Germline lookup yields CDR1 SNHLY and CDR2 FYNNEI. Trimming cost V 10 bases and J 6 bases; bases outside gene matches: 16. In DNA, the CDR3 is TGTGCCACCCAACGGGACAGGGGCCGACGGGTGGATACGCAGTATTTT. This sequence encodes CATQRDRGRRVDTQYF. The variable domain in full, with the rest retrieved from reference TRBV2 and TRBJ2-3, is EPEVTQTPSHQVTQMGQEVILRCVPISNHLYFYWYRQILGQKVEFLVSFYNNEISEKSEIFDDQFSVERPDGSNFTLKIRSTKLEDSAMYFCATQRDRGRRVDTQYFGPGTRLTVL.

In DNA form, the CDR3 reads TGTGCCAGCAACTTCCCCGGCGAAGCTTTCTTT. It yields the protein CASNFPGEAFF. The rearrangement uses TRBV28 and TRBJ1-1; no definite D call. The CDR3 covers 11 residues. The V end was cut by 7 bases, the J end by 8 bases, with 11 bases between. The germline gives CDR1 MDHEN, CDR2 SYDVKM.

About this clonotype: It is likely a read error, because the conserved phenylalanine at the end of the CDR3 is missing. The rearrangement links TRBV11-2 to TRBJ2-7; no firm D call. The germline gives CDR1 SGHAT, CDR2 FQNNGV. This CDR3 comprises 14 residues. In nucleotides, the CDR3 is TGTGCAAGCAGCTTAGTTGGGGTTGTCTACGAGCAGTACTTA. Translation: CASSLVGVVYEQYL.

About this clonotype itself: This CDR3 fails to terminate in the conserved phenylalanine or tryptophan, so it likely reflects a read error. The rearrangement joins TRBV11-1 to TRBJ2-1; perhaps D is TRBD1 or TRBD2 (6 bases each). V lost 6 bases to trimming and J lost 5 bases, with 35 bases between them. Germline CDR1 is SGHAT and CDR2 is FQDESV (reference sequence). The CDR3 is 21 residues long. The CDR3 nucleotides read TGTGCCAGCAGTCCTCTAGGAGGGGGGATGTCACCGGGAGCGACCCACAATGAGCAGTTCCTC. Translating it yields CASSPLGGGMSPGATHNEQFL.

As regards this clonotype: One end of the junction does not line up with germline, which may come from a read error. The chain recombines TRBV11-2 with TRBJ1-1; tentative D call: TRBD1 (5 bases). There are 16 residues in the CDR3. Per the germline V gene, CDR1 is SGHAT and CDR2 is FQNNGV. The CDR3 coding sequence is TGTGCCAGCAGACACTCCCTCTGGGGCGGCTACACTGAATGTTCCTTT. Translation: CASRHSLWGGYTECSF.

The chain employs TRBV21-1 and TRBJ2-3; the D call in the table, TRBD2, was not verified against the DNA. TRBV21-1 is tagged as a pseudogene. This CDR3 is 16 amino acids long. The CDR3 is CASSGGGGFCTDTQYF. The CDR3 DNA is TGTGCCAGCAGTGGGGGGGGAGGATTTTGCACAGATACGCAGTATTTT.